Each of the 7 T cell receptor beta chains below was sequenced from the same sample in a study of beta chain features in type 1 diabetes. Reverse transcribing all isolated RNA meant expressed TCRB transcripts were sequenced. Clones were sequenced by immunoSEQ multiplex PCR, and TCRdb holds only the in-frame ones, with some missing. Of about 290,000 clones detected, approximately 8% appear once; the ten largest clones hold roughly 1%. The sample comprised central memory CD4+ T cells from blood. Every receptor here comes from a woman between 18 and 29 years old in good health.

V is TRBV2 and J is TRBJ2-1, with a tentative D call TRBD2 (6 bases). Germline V gene lookup returns CDR1 SNHLY and CDR2 FYNNEI. The V and J ends lost 8 bases and 4 bases respectively, with 12 bases between them. This CDR3 region has 13 residues. The CDR3 DNA follows: TGTGCCAGCCAGGCGGGAACGTACAATGAGCAGTTCTTC. Residues: CASQAGTYNEQFF. The full variable domain, in which reference TRBV2 and TRBJ2-1 provide the parts outside the CDR3, is EPEVTQTPSHQVTQMGQEVILRCVPISNHLYFYWYRQILGQKVEFLVSFYNNEISEKSEIFDDQFSVERPDGSNFTLKIRSTKLEDSAMYFCASQAGTYNEQFFGPGTRLTVL.

This clone was picked up a small number of times. This chain uses TRBV29-1 with TRBJ1-1; D is possibly TRBD1 (5 bases). Trimming took off 4 bases at V and 1 base at J, with 13 bases between the two ends. CDR3 size: 14 residues. Per germline, CDR1 SQVTM and CDR2 ANQGSEA. The CDR3: CSVVSGGANTEAFF. In DNA, the CDR3 is TGCAGCGTTGTCAGTGGGGGAGCGAACACTGAAGCTTTCTTT.

The chain recombines TRBV14 with TRBJ1-6; 9 bases fit TRBD1. This CDR3 spans 15 amino acids. Trimming removed 4 bases from V and 9 bases from J; junction bases left unmatched: 7. In germline, CDR1 is SGHDN, CDR2 FVKESK. In DNA, the CDR3 is TGTGCCAGCAGCCCCAACAGGGGGCCTCCTTCACCCCTCCACTTT. Protein: CASSPNRGPPSPLHF.

The gene calls are TRBV7-9 and TRBJ1-1, with D unresolved. This CDR3 is built from 16 residues. Germline V lookup: CDR1 SEHNR, CDR2 FQNEAQ (reference sequence). Trimming removed 3 bases at V and 5 bases at J, with 19 bases between. The CDR3 DNA reads TGTGCCAGCAGCTTCAACCACAATCCGGCCGGGACTGAAGCTTTCTTT. Translated: CASSFNHNPAGTEAFF.

The V call is TRBV7-2, the J call TRBJ1-1; the D gene is possibly TRBD1 (6 bases). The CDR3 spans 14 residues. V was shortened by 2 bases and J by 5 bases, with 12 bases between the two germline ends. Germline V lookup: CDR1 SGHTA, CDR2 FQGNSA. Written as DNA, the CDR3 is TGTGCCAGCAGCTTAAAAGGGGGTTCGACTGAAGCTTTCTTT. It specifies CASSLKGGSTEAFF.

CDR3 sequence: CASRFGTGGEKLFF. CDR3 nucleotide sequence: TGTGCCAGCAGATTCGGGACAGGGGGTGAAAAACTGTTTTTT. This chain links TRBV2 with TRBJ1-4, with 11 bases aligning to TRBD1. J was trimmed by 7 bases and V by 6 bases; bases with no gene match: 4. The length of the CDR3 is 14 residues. Germline V gives CDR1 SNHLY, CDR2 FYNNEI.

This clone showed up just a few times. This rearrangement joins TRBV6-1 to TRBJ2-7; a weak D match, TRBD2 (5 bases). This CDR3 spans 12 amino acids. Trimming took off 4 bases at V and 6 bases at J, with 10 bases between the two ends. Germline CDR1 reads MNHNS; CDR2 reads SASEGT. This CDR3 is CASSVEGIEQYV. The CDR3 DNA sequence: TGTGCCAGCAGTGTAGAGGGAATCGAGCAGTACGTC.